This T cell receptor beta chain was captured by sequencing in a study of blood T cell repertoires in COVID-19. The protocol was immunoSEQ multiplex PCR, while the TCRdb copy is restricted to in-frame clones and leaves out a portion. The data show approximately 180,000 clones, with 75% to 90% seen just once and approximately 2.5% held by the top ten. The V gene lost 4 bases and the J gene lost 5 bases, with 18 bases spanning the gap. The CDR3 is 16 amino acids. From germline, CDR1 is LNHDA and CDR2 SQIVND (reference sequence). This TCR was recovered from a middle-aged woman with acute COVID-19. The source material was PBMCs or T cells enriched from blood (not recorded which). The chain couples TRBV19 to TRBJ1-5, with D possibly TRBD1 on 5 matching bases. CDR3 amino acids: CASSTHWEGPHQPQHF. The CDR3 coding sequence is TGTGCCAGTAGTACTCACTGGGAGGGGCCCCATCAGCCCCAGCATTTT.